This T cell receptor beta chain is from a study of T cell responses to AZD1222 COVID-19 vaccine. General study findings and limits: Reportedly, nearly half the spike-specific TCRs target unmutated variant regions. The breadth and depth of Spike-specific TCRs increased once two AZD1222 doses had been given. Only a handful of AZD1222 recipients, more than 5 in all, had baseline seropositivity. Clonal diversity was possibly underestimated, and the donors were mostly white British, with more females.

Details on this clone: Its specificity is unknown.

Sequencing was performed with immunoSEQ multiplex PCR; in TCRdb, only in-frame clones are kept and a portion is missing. The repertoire table contains over 130,000 clones. Germline CDR1 and CDR2: SGDLS and YYNGEE. J was trimmed by 7 bases and V by 4 bases; bases with no gene match: 10. This CDR3 spans 16 amino acids. Sequenced material: peripheral blood. J is TRBJ1-4 and V is TRBV9, with 10 bases fitting TRBD1. The sequence was collected from an adult in good health. CDR3 coding DNA: TGTGCCAGCAGCCCGGCGGGACAGGGGTTCGGTGAAAAACTGTTTTTT. Translating it yields CASSPAGQGFGEKLFF.